Listed here is a single T cell receptor beta chain. V lost 5 bases and J lost 3, with 11 bases in between. The germline gives CDR1 SEHNR, CDR2 FQNEAQ (reference sequence). There are 13 residues in the CDR3. The method was immunoSEQ multiplex PCR; TCRdb's version includes in-frame clones alone and lacks a portion of them. Among around 95,000 clones listed, approximately 89% were seen once. This entry comes from a study of OX40 agonist ivuxolimab in advanced cancers. V is TRBV7-9 and J is TRBJ2-7, with a possible D match to TRBD2 (5 bases). The sequenced sample was CD4+ or CD8+ T cells sorted from blood, obtained in a trial of the OX40 agonist ivuxolimab. This sequence was found in an adult with an advanced solid tumor such as melanoma, head and neck, liver or kidney cancer. This chain's CDR3 is CASSPYRGYEQYF. In nucleotides, the CDR3 is TGTGCCAGCAGCCCCTACCGGGGCTACGAGCAGTACTTC.